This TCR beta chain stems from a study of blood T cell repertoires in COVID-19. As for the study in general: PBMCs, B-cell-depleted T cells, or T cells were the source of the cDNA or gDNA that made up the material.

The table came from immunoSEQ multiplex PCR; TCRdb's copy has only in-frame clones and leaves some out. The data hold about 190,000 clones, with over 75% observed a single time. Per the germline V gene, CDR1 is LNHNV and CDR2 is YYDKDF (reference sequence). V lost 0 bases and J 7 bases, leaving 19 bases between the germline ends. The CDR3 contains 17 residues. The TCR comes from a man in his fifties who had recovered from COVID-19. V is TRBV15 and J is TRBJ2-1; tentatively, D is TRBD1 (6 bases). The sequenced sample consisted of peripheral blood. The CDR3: CATSRDTRDTYGNEQFF. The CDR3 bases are TGTGCCACCAGCAGAGATACCCGGGACACGTATGGGAATGAGCAGTTCTTC.